The rows below give T cell receptor beta chains drawn from one sample of a study of blood T cell repertoires in COVID-19. Produced via immunoSEQ multiplex PCR; TCRdb's table is partial and in-frame only. The sample consists of approximately 280,000 clones, around nine tenths of them appearing once. Source material: peripheral blood. The receptors derive from a man aged 40-49 years with acute or convalescent COVID-19. The CDR3 runs from the conserved cysteine through the conserved F or W. D genes are given only for firm matches. A clone size is listed for some rows: how often the clone was seen (once, few, many), or a class if it is expanded.

clone_size d_call j_call v_call cdr3_aa cdr3_nt
- TRBD2 TRBJ2-7 TRBV7-2 CASSSGLAGEQYF TGTGCCAGCAGCTCGGGACTAGCGGGTGAGCAGTACTTC
- - TRBJ1-2 TRBV3-1/TRBV3-2 CASSQAGRDGYTF TGTGCCAGCAGCCAAGCAGGGAGGGATGGCTACACCTTC
- - TRBJ1-2 TRBV10-3 CAIVGAGYGGYTF TGTGCCATCGTGGGGGCTGGGTACGGTGGCTACACCTTC
- - TRBJ1-6 TRBV2 CASSEQGAPLHF TGTGCCAGCAGTGAGCAGGGCGCGCCCCTCCACTTT
- TRBD2 TRBJ2-1 TRBV28 CASWTSGGRGTYNEQFF TGTGCCAGCTGGACTAGCGGGGGGCGGGGCACCTACAATGAGCAGTTCTTC
- - TRBJ2-3 TRBV5-1 CASSLLPLKAGPSTDTQYF TGCGCCAGCAGCTTGTTACCCCTCAAGGCAGGCCCTAGCACAGATACGCAGTATTTT
- TRBD2 TRBJ2-3 TRBV4-1 CASSQAGTSTGTDTQYF TGCGCCAGCAGCCAAGCGGGGACTAGCACTGGCACAGATACGCAGTATTTT
- - TRBJ1-6 TRBV5-1 CASSLDQVNSPLHF TGCGCCAGCAGCTTGGACCAGGTTAATTCACCCCTCCACTTT
- - TRBJ2-2 TRBV24-1 CATSDPRRGAGELFF TGTGCCACCAGTGATCCACGGAGGGGCGCCGGGGAGCTGTTTTTT
- - TRBJ1-5 TRBV24-1 CATGSTGSQPQHF TGTGCCACTGGATCGACAGGTTCCCAGCCCCAGCATTTT
- TRBD2 TRBJ2-1 TRBV5-1 CASSLAKGGGTNEQFF TGCGCCAGCAGCTTGGCCAAGGGCGGGGGGACCAATGAGCAGTTCTTC
once TRBD1 TRBJ1-2 TRBV2 CASRARGLDGYTF TGTGCCAGCAGGGCCAGGGGGCTGGATGGCTACACCTTC
- TRBD1 TRBJ1-1 TRBV3-1/TRBV3-2 CASRHWTGNTEAFF TGTGCCAGCAGACATTGGACAGGGAACACTGAAGCTTTCTTT
- - TRBJ1-2 TRBV5-1 CASSPLRYGYTF TGCGCCAGCAGCCCCCTAAGATATGGCTACACCTTC
few TRBD1 TRBJ2-7 TRBV7-9 CASSLGGQIPFYEQYF TGTGCCAGCAGCTTAGGGGGACAGATACCTTTCTACGAGCAGTACTTC
once - TRBJ2-7 TRBV19 CASSMSRGYEQYF TGTGCCAGTAGTATGAGTAGAGGTTACGAGCAGTACTTC
- - TRBJ2-3 TRBV3-1/TRBV3-2 CASSQDDLGYTDTQYF TGTGCCAGCAGCCAAGATGACCTAGGATACACAGATACGCAGTATTTT
- TRBD1 TRBJ2-7 TRBV5-8 CASSFNLGRTGVPYEQYF TGTGCCAGCAGCTTTAACTTAGGTAGGACAGGGGTTCCCTACGAGCAGTACTTC
- - TRBJ1-2 TRBV5-1 CASSAGGINYGYTF TGCGCCAGCAGTGCGGGGGGGATTAACTATGGCTACACCTTC
- TRBD2 TRBJ2-1 TRBV5-1 CASSLLTSWGEQFF TGCGCCAGCAGCTTGTTGACTAGCTGGGGTGAGCAGTTCTTC
- TRBD1 TRBJ1-2 TRBV24-1 CATSDAPTGVYGYTF TGTGCCACCAGTGATGCACCGACAGGGGTCTATGGCTACACCTTC
- - TRBJ1-5 TRBV10-1 CASSESTGQPQHF TGCGCCAGCAGTGAGTCGACGGGTCAGCCCCAGCATTTT
- - TRBJ2-7 TRBV4-2 CASSPVAHYEQYF TGTGCCAGCAGCCCCGTGGCCCACTACGAGCAGTACTTC
once TRBD1 TRBJ2-2 TRBV3-1/TRBV3-2 CASSLRDRPNTGELFF TGTGCCAGCAGCCTCCGGGACAGGCCGAACACCGGGGAGCTGTTTTTT
once TRBD1 TRBJ1-2 TRBV5-5 CASGGQGANPYNYGYTF TGTGCCAGCGGCGGTCAGGGGGCCAACCCCTATAACTATGGCTACACCTTC
- TRBD1 TRBJ1-3 TRBV5-6 CASSSMTGRAGNTIYF TGTGCCAGCAGCTCCATGACAGGGAGAGCTGGAAACACCATATATTTT
- - TRBJ1-6 TRBV3-1/TRBV3-2 CASSQQNSPLHF TGTGCCAGCAGCCAACAAAATTCACCCCTCCACTTT
- TRBD1 TRBJ2-2 TRBV2 CASRTDRGELFF TGTGCCAGCAGGACGGACAGGGGGGAGCTGTTTTTT
- TRBD1 TRBJ1-5 TRBV10-2 CASSNQYRGQGQPQHF TGCGCCAGCAGTAATCAGTATAGGGGACAGGGTCAGCCCCAGCATTTT
- - TRBJ1-2 TRBV30 CAWSVGYGYTF TGTGCCTGGAGTGTCGGCTATGGCTACACCTTC
- - TRBJ1-2 TRBV10-1 CASSENRFYGYTF TGCGCCAGCAGTGAGAACAGGTTCTATGGCTACACCTTC
- TRBD1 TRBJ2-3 TRBV29-1 CSVDRTGEGGTDTQYF TGCAGCGTTGATAGGACAGGGGAAGGAGGCACAGATACGCAGTATTTT
- - TRBJ2-7 TRBV11-2 CASSYPGPGEQYF TGTGCCAGCAGCTATCCGGGCCCGGGGGAGCAGTACTTC
- TRBD1 TRBJ1-5 TRBV2 CASRGTGDSNQPQHF TGTGCCAGCCGAGGGACAGGGGATAGCAATCAGCCCCAGCATTTT
- TRBD1 TRBJ1-5 TRBV5-5 CASSGNPGQVSNQPQHF TGTGCCAGCAGCGGGAACCCGGGACAGGTGAGCAATCAGCCCCAGCATTTT
- - TRBJ2-2 TRBV6-6 CASTLGRTVGELFF TGTGCCAGCACCCTGGGGAGGACGGTCGGGGAGCTGTTTTTT
- TRBD1 TRBJ1-4 TRBV19 CASGNTGGEKLFF TGTGCCAGCGGTAATACAGGGGGTGAAAAACTGTTTTTT
once TRBD1 TRBJ2-1 TRBV24-1 CATSETDRVGWNEQFF TGTGCCACCAGTGAAACGGACAGGGTTGGATGGAATGAGCAGTTCTTC
- TRBD1 TRBJ2-7 TRBV2 CASSGLRDRAYEQYF TGTGCCAGCAGTGGCCTGAGGGACAGGGCCTACGAGCAGTACTTC
- - TRBJ1-1 TRBV5-1 CASSFGLVQGKTEAFF TGCGCCAGCAGCTTCGGTTTGGTTCAGGGGAAGACTGAAGCTTTCTTT
- - TRBJ1-5 TRBV4-2 CASSQDQVGGNQPQHF TGTGCCAGCAGCCAAGATCAGGTCGGAGGTAATCAGCCCCAGCATTTT
- - TRBJ2-3 TRBV7-9 CASSLKGRRTDTQYF TGTGCCAGCAGCTTAAAAGGGAGAAGAACAGATACGCAGTATTTT
- - TRBJ2-3 TRBV29-1 CSASPRGTDTQYF TGCAGCGCTTCTCCGCGGGGCACAGATACGCAGTATTTT
- - TRBJ1-4 TRBV12-3/TRBV12-4 CASRQGYGEKLFF TGTGCCAGCAGACAGGGCTACGGTGAAAAACTGTTTTTT
once - TRBJ2-3 TRBV5-6 CASTRDERGTDTQYF TGTGCCAGCACTCGCGACGAGCGCGGGACAGATACGCAGTATTTT
- - TRBJ1-2 TRBV24-1 CATSEAGVNYGYTF TGTGCCACCAGTGAGGCAGGGGTTAACTATGGCTACACCTTC
- TRBD1 TRBJ1-4 TRBV24-1 CATSAGGTTNEKLFF TGTGCCACCAGTGCAGGGGGGACTACTAATGAAAAACTGTTTTTT